Below, 29 T cell receptor beta chains from the same sample are listed, as sequenced in a study of somatic mutations in cytotoxic T cells in rheumatoid arthritis. Measured with immunoSEQ multiplex PCR; TCRdb has only the in-frame clones, and not every one. The sample holds more than 9,000 clones, roughly 79% seen once. Sequencing used CD8+ T cells sorted from blood. All receptors derive from an adult with rheumatoid arthritis.

The chain employs TRBV2 and TRBJ1-2; D may be TRBD1 (6 bases). V lost 6 bases to trimming and J lost 1 base, with 9 bases between them. From germline, CDR1 is SNHLY and CDR2 FYNNEI. CDR3 length: 13 amino acids. The CDR3 loop is CASRQGSNYGYTF. The CDR3 DNA sequence: TGTGCCAGCAGACAGGGAAGTAACTATGGCTACACCTTC.

The rearrangement joins TRBV30 to TRBJ2-2; D is possibly TRBD2 (6 bases). Trimming stripped 5 bases from V and 4 bases from J, with 14 bases between. The CDR3 runs 14 residues. Germline V gene data show CDR1 as GTSNPN and CDR2 as SVGIG (reference sequence). The CDR3 nucleotides read TGTGCCTGGTCGGGGGATTCGGGCACCGGGGAGCTGTTTTTT. It is translated as CAWSGDSGTGELFF.

This clone was detected only once. The V gene is TRBV19, the J gene TRBJ2-7; D is perhaps TRBD2 (6 bases). Looked up from germline, CDR1 is LNHDA and CDR2 is SQIVND (reference sequence). The CDR3 runs 14 residues. V dropped 6 bases and J dropped 0 bases, with 12 bases sitting between them. In DNA form, the CDR3 reads TGTGCCAGTAGCGGGAGAGGGAGCTCCTACGAGCAGTACTTC. This gives the protein CASSGRGSSYEQYF.

V is TRBV7-3 and J is TRBJ1-5, with D tentatively TRBD1 (6 bases). Trimming removed 5 bases from V and 2 bases from J, with 16 bases in between. Germline CDR1 SGHTA, CDR2 FQGTGA. The CDR3 has 16 residues. CDR3 DNA sequence: TGTGCCAGCAGCCTCCGACAGGTTGAGGGCAATCAGCCCCAGCATTTT. Protein sequence: CASSLRQVEGNQPQHF.

The J gene is TRBJ2-1, the V gene TRBV27; D call uncertain. The germline gives CDR1 MNHEY, CDR2 SMNVEV (reference sequence). The CDR3 loop spans 14 amino acids. Trimming removed 0 bases from V and 5 bases from J, with 8 bases in between. This CDR3 reads CASSLSLGNNEQFF. The CDR3, as DNA: TGTGCCAGCAGTTTATCCCTAGGTAACAATGAGCAGTTCTTC.

The genes are TRBV27 and TRBJ1-1; weak D call: TRBD1 (6 bases). This CDR3 is 13 amino acids long. Germline values: CDR1 MNHEY, CDR2 SMNVEV (reference sequence). V gave up 4 bases and J gave up 0 bases, with 6 bases separating them. For the CDR3, the DNA is TGTGCCAGCAGTTACAGGGTGAACACTGAAGCTTTCTTT. Its protein is CASSYRVNTEAFF.

V and J are TRBV11-2 and TRBJ2-5; TRBD2 aligns across 9 bases. CDR1 is SGHAT, CDR2 FQNNGV, per germline. The ends lost 4 bases at V and 0 bases at J; junction bases unmatched: 9. This CDR3 contains 17 residues. The CDR3, as DNA: TGTGCCAGCAGCTCGAATAGCGGGGGACAGTACCAAGAGACCCAGTACTTC. It is translated as CASSSNSGGQYQETQYF.

This sequence joins TRBV19 and TRBJ2-7; D assignment may be TRBD1 or TRBD2 (5 bases each). Trimming removed 4 bases from V and 2 bases from J, with 15 bases in between. This CDR3 comprises 15 residues. Germline CDR1 reads LNHDA; CDR2 reads SQIVND (reference sequence). The CDR3 here is CASSKVRDRPYEQYF. The CDR3 DNA reads TGTGCCAGTAGTAAGGTCCGGGACCGACCCTACGAGCAGTACTTC.

V usage is TRBV7-9 and J usage is TRBJ2-7; tentative D call: TRBD1 (7 bases). This CDR3 has 16 amino acids. Germline V gene data show CDR1 as SEHNR and CDR2 as FQNEAQ (reference sequence). The V end was cut by 0 bases, the J end by 0 bases, with 12 bases between. The CDR3: CASSLARGAGSYEQYF. CDR3 bases: TGTGCCAGCAGCTTAGCCAGGGGGGCTGGCTCCTACGAGCAGTACTTC.

This chain joins TRBV27 and TRBJ1-4; no definite D call. The V end was cut by 2 bases, the J end by 0 bases, with 13 bases between. This CDR3 spans 17 amino acids. Germline CDR1 MNHEY, CDR2 SMNVEV (reference sequence). The CDR3 DNA reads TGTGCCAGCAGTTTAAGCTTCGGAACATCAACTAATGAAAAACTGTTTTTT. It translates to CASSLSFGTSTNEKLFF.

CDR3 sequence: CASSYSSSGPYEQYF. In nucleotides, the CDR3 is TGTGCCAGCAGTTACTCTTCTAGCGGGCCCTACGAGCAGTACTTC. The V and J genes are TRBV6-5 and TRBJ2-7; TRBD2 aligns across 8 bases. The CDR3 loop spans 15 amino acids. The germline V gene encodes CDR1 MNHEY and CDR2 SVGAGI. The V gene end was trimmed by 0 bases and the J gene end by 2 bases; junction bases not matched to a gene: 3.

The chain employs TRBV28 and TRBJ2-5; D ambiguous. V dropped 5 bases and J dropped 3 bases, with 10 bases sitting between them. Per germline, CDR1 MDHEN and CDR2 SYDVKM. The CDR3 consists of 13 residues. CDR3 nucleotide sequence: TGTGCCAGCAGTATTTATCGAAAAGAGACCCAGTACTTC. It encodes CASSIYRKETQYF. The entire variable domain, with the rest obtained from reference TRBV28 and TRBJ2-5, is as follows: DVKVTQSSRYLVKRTGEKVFLECVQDMDHENMFWYRQDPGLGLRLIYFSYDVKMKEKGDIPEGYSVSREKKERFSLILESASTNQTSMYLCASSIYRKETQYFGPGTRLLVL.

V is TRBV6-1 and J is TRBJ2-5; D remains ambiguous. The length of the CDR3 is 11 residues. Trimming left V 7 bases short and J 4 bases short, with 7 bases between. Germline V CDR1 and CDR2: MNHNS, SASEGT. CDR3 amino acids: CASKRAETQYF. CDR3 nucleotides: TGTGCCAGCAAAAGGGCAGAGACCCAGTACTTC.

The V gene is TRBV13, the J gene TRBJ2-7, with a weak D call TRBD1 (6 bases). The germline V and J ends were trimmed by 3 bases and 3 bases, with 12 bases remaining between them. CDR3 length: 14 residues. CDR1 and CDR2 from the germline V gene are PRHDT and FYEKMQ (reference sequence). The CDR3 spells CASSFWTEDYEQYF. The CDR3, as DNA: TGTGCCAGCAGCTTTTGGACAGAGGACTACGAGCAGTACTTC.

This chain uses TRBV7-3 with TRBJ2-1; D perhaps matches TRBD2 (6 bases). There are 14 residues in the CDR3. The germline CDR1 and CDR2 sequences are SGHTA and FQGTGA. Trimming stripped 2 bases from V and 6 bases from J, with 11 bases between. The CDR3 loop is CASSLYGEANEQFF. The CDR3 region has the DNA TGTGCCAGCAGCTTATACGGGGAGGCCAATGAGCAGTTCTTC.

The chain recombines TRBV6-1 with TRBJ1-4, with 9 bases matching TRBD1. V shed 8 bases, J shed 8 bases, and the junction held 9 bases outside the gene matches. The CDR3 contains 14 residues. Germline assignment: CDR1 MNHNS and CDR2 SASEGT. The CDR3 loop is CASEGGQGGEKLFF. The CDR3 coding sequence is TGTGCCAGCGAGGGGGGACAGGGCGGAGAAAAACTGTTTTTT.

V is TRBV18 and J is TRBJ1-3; D gene uncertain. CDR3 length: 16 residues. The germline V gene encodes CDR1 KGHSH and CDR2 LQKENI. The ends were cut back, 3 bases at V and 4 bases at J, with 16 bases in the middle. Here the CDR3 DNA reads TGTGCCAGCTCACCGGCAACATTCAATTCCGGAAACACCATATATTTT. This codes for CASSPATFNSGNTIYF.

The chain couples TRBV4-2 to TRBJ2-7; 7 nucleotides match TRBD1. The CDR3 totals 13 residues. V lost 10 bases to trimming and J lost 3 bases; unmatched junction nucleotides: 9. The germline V gene has CDR1 LGHNA and CDR2 YNFKEQ. CDR3 bases: TGTGCCACCTCAACAGGGGTGGGCTACGAGCAGTACTTC. Translated, it gives CATSTGVGYEQYF.

The V call is TRBV7-9, the J call TRBJ1-1; TRBD1 matches 7 bases. Germline values: CDR1 SEHNR, CDR2 FQNEAQ (reference sequence). The V gene end was trimmed by 0 bases and the J gene end by 1 base; junction bases not matched to a gene: 11. This CDR3 is built from 18 residues. CDR3 coding DNA: TGTGCCAGCAGCTTAGCGGGGAGGGGGCTATTCTCGAACACTGAAGCTTTCTTT. This sequence encodes CASSLAGRGLFSNTEAFF. Drawing the rest from reference TRBV7-9 and TRBJ1-1, the complete variable domain is DTGVSQNPRHKITKRGQNVTFRCDPISEHNRLYWYRQTLGQGPEFLTYFQNEAQLEKSRLLSDRFSAERPKGSFSTLEIQRTEQGDSAMYLCASSLAGRGLFSNTEAFFGQGTRLTVV.

This chain uses TRBV27 with TRBJ1-5; D may be TRBD1 (5 bases). V lost 4 bases, J lost 6 bases, and 10 bases lay in between. Germline V gene data show CDR1 as MNHEY and CDR2 as SMNVEV (reference sequence). This CDR3 comprises 13 residues. DNA for the CDR3: TGTGCCAGCAGTTCGACAGTGGCTCAGCCCCAGCATTTT. Protein sequence: CASSSTVAQPQHF.

The chain joins TRBV6-5 to TRBJ2-1, with 15 nucleotides matching TRBD2. The CDR3 has 15 residues. Germline V CDR1 and CDR2: MNHEY, SVGAGI. The V gene end was trimmed by 6 bases and the J gene end by 9 bases; junction bases not matched to a gene: 6. Written as DNA, the CDR3 is TGTGCCAGCAGACTGGGACTAGCGGGGGGAATTGAGCAGTTCTTC. Residues: CASRLGLAGGIEQFF.

This rearrangement joins TRBV27 to TRBJ2-7, with D perhaps matching TRBD2 (5 bases). The V end was cut by 4 bases, the J end by 4 bases, with 17 bases between. Germline CDR1 MNHEY, CDR2 SMNVEV (reference sequence). CDR3 length equals 15 residues. CDR3 coding DNA: TGTGCCAGCAGTTCTCAGGCCGTCGGGAATTACGAGCAGTACTTC. This gives the protein CASSSQAVGNYEQYF.

The sample holds a few counts of this clone. At one end the junction does not follow the germline gene, possibly because of a read error. The chain has TRBV13 and TRBJ2-7, with D hard to call. This CDR3 is built from 13 residues. Germline CDR1 is PRHDT and CDR2 is FYEKMQ (reference sequence). The CDR3 DNA reads TGCGCCAGCAGCCAAGAAGCATCCTACGAGCAGTACTTC. Protein: CASSQEASYEQYF.

The CDR3 spells CASSLIRRAGGNTIYF. In nucleotides, the CDR3 is TGTGCCAGCAGTTTAATCCGAAGGGCAGGGGGGAACACCATATATTTT. The chain has TRBV28 and TRBJ1-3, with 7 bases identical to TRBD1. Germline V gives CDR1 MDHEN, CDR2 SYDVKM. J gave up 7 bases and V 2 bases, and 11 bases lay outside the gene matches. The CDR3 is 16 residues long.

The gene calls are TRBV5-6 and TRBJ1-3; D ambiguous. Germline CDR1 and CDR2: SGHDT and YYEEEE. Trimming stripped 2 bases from V and 3 bases from J, with 9 bases between. CDR3 length: 14 amino acids. CDR3 nucleotide sequence: TGTGCCAGCAGCTTCAATCCGCGTGGAAACACCATATATTTT. It codes for CASSFNPRGNTIYF.

The rearrangement links TRBV27 to TRBJ2-3, with D uncertain. The CDR3 length is 11 residues. The V gene's germline CDR1 is MNHEY and CDR2 SMNVEV (reference sequence). The V and J ends lost 6 bases and 2 bases respectively, with 3 bases between them. The CDR3 sequence is CASSSTDTQYF. The CDR3 DNA is TGTGCCAGCAGCTCCACAGATACGCAGTATTTT.

The chain links TRBV7-3 to TRBJ2-2; 7 nucleotides agree with TRBD2. CDR3 size: 15 residues. Losses at the gene ends were 5 bases for V and 3 bases for J; bases not matched to a gene: 6. Germline assignment: CDR1 SGHTA and CDR2 FQGTGA. The CDR3 DNA is TGTGCCAGCAGCCCGACCGGGGGGTACACCGGGGAGCTGTTTTTT. Amino acids: CASSPTGGYTGELFF.

V and J are TRBV6-4 and TRBJ2-1; D may be TRBD1 (6 bases). CDR1 and CDR2 (germline): MRHNA, SNTAGT. V was cut by 4 bases and J by 0 bases, with 7 bases left in between. There are 14 residues in the CDR3. Written as DNA, the CDR3 is TGTGCCAGCAGTGTACAGGGCTCCTACAATGAGCAGTTCTTC. This gives the protein CASSVQGSYNEQFF.

The chain carries TRBV7-8 and TRBJ2-7; D might be TRBD2 (5 bases). Per the germline V gene, CDR1 is SGHVS and CDR2 is FQNEAQ. Trimming left V 1 base short and J 7 bases short, with 26 bases between. The CDR3 extends over 18 amino acids. CDR3 DNA: TGTGCCAGCAGCTTAGTCGAGGGAACTATAAGCCCCAGTATGGAGCAGTACTTC. Encoded protein: CASSLVEGTISPSMEQYF.